This TCR beta chain was captured by sequencing in a study of T cell clones after liver transplantation. On the study more broadly: Draws occurred before transplant, before withdrawal, and after complete or failed withdrawal.

Some clones are missing from TCRdb's copy, which holds only in-frame ones; the method was immunoSEQ multiplex PCR. The sample holds 25,000 to 35,000 clones; around 94% are singletons and the top ten take 25% to 30%. Study-level findings and limits: Small, mixed patient groups and varying post-transplant times limit these conclusions.

Per germline, CDR1 SQVTM and CDR2 ANQGSEA. The CDR3 has 12 amino acids. Trimming stripped 2 bases from V and 2 bases from J, with 7 bases between. This clone has a single count. The antigen remains unidentified. The receptor was derived from a human patient who received a liver transplant. Some T cells may trace back to the graft donor. The specimen comprised CD8+ T cells from blood, sampled 12 months after liver transplant. The chain joins TRBV29-1 to TRBJ2-7; D might be TRBD1 (5 bases). The CDR3 DNA follows: TGCAGCGTTGAAACAGGTACCTACGAGCAGTACTTC. Translating it yields CSVETGTYEQYF.